A single sample is the source of the 25 T cell receptor beta chains below, sequenced in a study of blood T cell repertoires in COVID-19. Assay: immunoSEQ multiplex PCR; the TCRdb copy retains only in-frame clones and omits some. The data hold more than 150,000 clones, with about 85% observed a single time. The sample comprised peripheral blood. All receptors come from a young man with acute or convalescent COVID-19.

This clone has only a few counts. The chain uses TRBV12-5 and TRBJ2-1, with D possibly matching TRBD2 (5 bases). The V gene lost 0 bases and the J gene lost 4 bases, with 19 bases spanning the gap. Germline V gives CDR1 LGHNT, CDR2 FRNRAP. The CDR3 has 18 residues. In DNA form, the CDR3 reads TGTGCTAGTGGTTTGGTAAAAGATGGGGAACTAGGATACAATGAGCAGTTCTTC. It yields the protein CASGLVKDGELGYNEQFF.

This chain joins TRBV21-1 and TRBJ2-3; the table gives TRBD2 as D, unverified against the DNA. TRBV21-1 has pseudogene status. The CDR3 is 14 amino acids. The CDR3 DNA reads as TGTGCCAGCAGCCGCCGCGAGACTAGCGGGGCGCAGTATTTT. Amino acid sequence: CASSRRETSGAQYF.

The J gene is TRBJ2-5, the V gene TRBV6-9; 9 bases align to TRBD2. Trimming cost V 2 bases and J 3 bases; bases outside gene matches: 13. The germline gives CDR1 MNHGY, CDR2 SVAAGI. There are 18 residues in the CDR3. The CDR3 reads CASSYTRAAGGQKETQYF. DNA of the CDR3: TGTGCCAGCAGTTATACCCGAGCAGCGGGGGGCCAAAAAGAGACCCAGTACTTC.

The genes are TRBV7-9 and TRBJ1-1, with D uncertain. Germline V gene data show CDR1 as SEHNR and CDR2 as FQNEAQ (reference sequence). V was shortened by 1 base and J by 6 bases, with 9 bases between the two germline ends. The CDR3 has 13 residues. CDR3 amino acids: CASSLELASEAFF. The CDR3 nucleotides are TGTGCCAGCAGCTTAGAGTTGGCTTCTGAAGCTTTCTTT.

CDR3: CASSPPLAEGEQFF. The CDR3 nucleotides read TGTGCCAGCAGCCCCCCTTTGGCGGAAGGTGAGCAGTTCTTC. The gene calls are TRBV7-9 and TRBJ2-1; D not resolved. Germline V gene sequence: CDR1 SEHNR, CDR2 FQNEAQ (reference sequence). V was clipped by 5 bases and J by 9 bases, with 17 bases between them. This CDR3 is built from 14 residues.

The chain has TRBV30 and TRBJ2-3; possible D gene TRBD2, 7 bases. The CDR3 is made up of 15 amino acids. Trimming pared 2 bases from V and 2 bases from J, leaving 14 bases between. The germline gives CDR1 GTSNPN, CDR2 SVGIG (reference sequence). The CDR3 reads CAWSSRGDNTDTQYF. The CDR3 region has the DNA TGTGCCTGGAGTTCCCGGGGGGACAACACAGATACGCAGTATTTT.

The V and J genes are TRBV12-3 or TRBV12-4 and TRBJ1-5; D may be TRBD1 (5 bases). V lost 11 bases to trimming and J lost 3 bases, with 8 bases between them. CDR3 size: 11 residues. The CDR3 coding sequence is TGTGCCGGGGCCGTCAATCAGCCCCAGCATTTT. Translation: CAGAVNQPQHF.

The CDR3 region has the DNA TGTGCCAGCAGCGACCGGACAGGGATTGGGGAGACCCAGTACTTC. The encoded protein is CASSDRTGIGETQYF. The chain combines TRBV9 with TRBJ2-5; 8 positions match TRBD1. The V gene's germline CDR1 is SGDLS and CDR2 YYNGEE. The CDR3 contains 15 residues. V was clipped by 3 bases and J by 5 bases; unmatched bases: 9.

The chain joins TRBV6-4 to TRBJ2-2; 9 positions match TRBD1. The CDR3 is 15 amino acids. In germline, CDR1 is MRHNA, CDR2 SNTAGT. Germline trimming cut 6 bases from V and 0 bases from J; bases unmatched to any gene: 2. The CDR3 protein is CASRRTGANTGELFF. The CDR3 coding sequence is TGTGCCAGCAGGCGGACAGGGGCGAACACCGGGGAGCTGTTTTTT.

The J gene is TRBJ2-3, the V gene TRBV6-5, with D possibly TRBD1 on 6 matching bases. Germline CDR1 is MNHEY and CDR2 is SVGAGI. Deletions cut 6 bases from V and 4 bases from J, with 17 bases between. This CDR3 is 15 amino acids long. In DNA, the CDR3 is TGTGCCAGCAGACACGAACAGGGATTTGCAGATACGCAGTATTTT. This gives the protein CASRHEQGFADTQYF.

This clone was found once. This chain connects TRBV9 to TRBJ2-5; TRBD1 aligns across 9 bases. V lost 3 bases and J lost 4; bases outside the gene matches: 13. Germline V gene data show CDR1 as SGDLS and CDR2 as YYNGEE. This CDR3 comprises 17 residues. This CDR3 reads CASSARQGDGYGETQYF. The CDR3 DNA sequence: TGTGCCAGCAGCGCAAGACAGGGGGACGGGTATGGAGAGACCCAGTACTTC.

This chain connects TRBV30 to TRBJ2-3; 7 bases are a match to TRBD1. Trimming took 4 bases from V and 2 from J; bases not matched to a gene: 9. This CDR3 region has 15 residues. Germline assignment: CDR1 GTSNPN and CDR2 SVGIG (reference sequence). In DNA form, the CDR3 reads TGTGCCTGGAATCCAACAGGGGATGTCACAGATACGCAGTATTTT. This sequence encodes CAWNPTGDVTDTQYF.

The chain recombines TRBV12-5 with TRBJ2-1; 7 bases fit TRBD1. This CDR3 spans 16 amino acids. The ends lost 1 base at V and 4 bases at J; junction bases unmatched: 7. The germline CDR1 and CDR2 sequences are LGHNT and FRNRAP. The CDR3 here is CASGLADRDGYNEQFF. CDR3 bases: TGTGCTAGTGGTTTGGCCGACAGGGACGGATACAATGAGCAGTTCTTC.

The chain carries TRBV6-2 or TRBV6-3 and TRBJ1-6; the match to TRBD1 covers 9 bases. The J segment lost 10 bases and the V segment lost 4 bases, leaving 5 bases of the junction unmatched. This CDR3 is built from 14 residues. Looked up from germline, CDR1 is MNHEY and CDR2 is SVGEGT. The CDR3 reads CASSWGQGYSPLHF. CDR3 in DNA: TGTGCCAGCAGTTGGGGACAGGGTTACTCACCCCTCCACTTT.

The chain joins TRBV7-9 to TRBJ1-2, with 7 bases fitting TRBD1. Germline V CDR1 and CDR2: SEHNR, FQNEAQ (reference sequence). V shed 1 base and J 4 bases; nucleotides not matched to a gene: 9. The CDR3 consists of 16 residues. CDR3 residues: CASSLGRQGMGYGYTF. The CDR3 bases are TGTGCCAGCAGCTTAGGGCGACAGGGAATGGGCTATGGCTACACCTTC.

The V call is TRBV28, the J call TRBJ1-1, with D hard to call. Germline CDR1 is MDHEN and CDR2 is SYDVKM. The V and J ends lost 6 bases and 9 bases respectively, with 8 bases between them. The CDR3 runs 10 residues. For the CDR3, the DNA is TGTGCCAGCAGGGGCCCCCAAGCTTTCTTT. Amino acids: CASRGPQAFF.

The CDR3 DNA sequence: TGTGCCAGCAGCTTAGGGGGGCGGGGGCGACAAGAGACCCAGTACTTC. Protein: CASSLGGRGRQETQYF. The V call is TRBV7-6, the J call TRBJ2-5, with D possibly TRBD2 on 7 matching bases. Trimming left V 1 base short and J 2 bases short, with 14 bases between. Germline V gene lookup returns CDR1 SGHVS and CDR2 FNYEAQ. The CDR3 is 16 residues long.

V is TRBV10-3 and J is TRBJ2-1; 15 bases align to TRBD2. The germline V gene has CDR1 ENHRY and CDR2 SYGVKD. V lost 6 bases, J lost 10 bases, and 1 base stayed unmatched. The CDR3 contains 13 residues. CDR3 residues: CAIRGLAGGEQFF. In DNA form, the CDR3 reads TGTGCCATCAGGGGACTAGCGGGGGGCGAGCAGTTCTTC.

In its sample, this clone was seen once. J is TRBJ2-3 and V is TRBV2, with D perhaps TRBD2 (5 bases). This CDR3 has 17 amino acids. V was clipped by 5 bases and J by 2 bases, with 20 bases between them. CDR1 SNHLY and CDR2 FYNNEI come from the germline V gene. CDR3 region: CASSIRFQRQPTDTQYF. As DNA, the CDR3 is TGTGCCAGCAGTATAAGGTTCCAGCGGCAGCCCACAGATACGCAGTATTTT.

The genes are TRBV28 and TRBJ1-4, with 8 bases aligning to TRBD1. V was clipped by 1 base and J by 8 bases; unmatched bases: 6. The CDR3 is made up of 15 amino acids. The germline CDR1 and CDR2 sequences are MDHEN and SYDVKM. This CDR3 is CASSLSGAGGEKLFF. The CDR3 bases are TGTGCCAGCAGTTTATCGGGAGCAGGGGGCGAAAAACTGTTTTTT.

J is TRBJ2-2 and V is TRBV30; 16 bases are shared with TRBD2. V lost 3 bases and J lost 4; bases outside the gene matches: 14. Germline loops: CDR1 GTSNPN, CDR2 SVGIG (reference sequence). The CDR3 is made up of 20 amino acids. The CDR3 nucleotides read TGTGCCTGGAGGCTCCCGATCGGGACTAGCGGGGGGGCCCCCACCGGGGAGCTGTTTTTT. It encodes CAWRLPIGTSGGAPTGELFF. Drawing the rest from reference TRBV30 and TRBJ2-2, the complete variable domain is SQTIHQWPATLVQPVGSPLSLECTVEGTSNPNLYWYRQAAGRGLQLLFYSVGIGQISSEVPQNLSASRPQDRQFILSSKKLLLSDSGFYLCAWRLPIGTSGGAPTGELFFGEGSRLTVL.

The rearrangement uses TRBV2 and TRBJ2-1; TRBD2 might be the D (6 bases). This CDR3 has 14 residues. The V end was cut by 4 bases, the J end by 9 bases, with 16 bases between. The germline V gene has CDR1 SNHLY and CDR2 FYNNEI. CDR3 sequence (DNA): TGTGCCAGCAGTGGGTTGTCGGGAGAAGGTGAGCAGTTCTTC. Translating it yields CASSGLSGEGEQFF.

V usage is TRBV2 and J usage is TRBJ2-3; 11 bases line up with TRBD2. CDR3 length: 17 amino acids. Trimming took 6 bases from V and 3 from J; bases not matched to a gene: 11. Per germline, CDR1 SNHLY and CDR2 FYNNEI. The DNA of the CDR3 is TGTGCCAGCAGGGGGCTAGCGGGGGGCCCTATGACAGATACGCAGTATTTT. As protein: CASRGLAGGPMTDTQYF.

This clone has a handful of counts. V gene TRBV30 combines with J gene TRBJ1-4; D is unclear. The CDR3 is made up of 13 amino acids. CDR1 is GTSNPN and CDR2 is SVGIG in the germline V gene (reference sequence). V lost 0 bases, J lost 5 bases, and 7 bases lay in between. CDR3 protein: CAWSVSGNEKLFF. CDR3 sequence (DNA): TGTGCCTGGAGTGTGTCGGGGAATGAAAAACTGTTTTTT.

V usage is TRBV6-4 and J usage is TRBJ1-3, with 9 bases identical to TRBD1. The CDR3 totals 20 residues. Trimming removed 3 bases from V and 0 bases from J; junction bases left unmatched: 15. CDR1 and CDR2 (germline): MRHNA, SNTAGT. CDR3 residues: CASSESGTGNPFSSGNTIYF. CDR3 sequence (DNA): TGTGCCAGCAGTGAGTCAGGGACAGGGAATCCCTTTAGCTCTGGAAACACCATATATTTT.